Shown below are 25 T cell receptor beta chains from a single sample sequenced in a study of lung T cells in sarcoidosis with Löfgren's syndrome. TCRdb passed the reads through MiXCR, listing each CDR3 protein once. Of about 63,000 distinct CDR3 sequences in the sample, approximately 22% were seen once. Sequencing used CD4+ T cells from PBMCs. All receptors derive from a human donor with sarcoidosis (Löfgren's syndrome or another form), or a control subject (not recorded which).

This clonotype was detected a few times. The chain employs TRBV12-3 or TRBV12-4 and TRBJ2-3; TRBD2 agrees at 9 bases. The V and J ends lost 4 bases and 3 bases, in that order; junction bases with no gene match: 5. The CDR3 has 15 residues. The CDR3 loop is CASSYGGRVTDTQYF. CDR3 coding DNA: TGTGCCAGCAGTTATGGCGGGAGGGTTACAGATACGCAGTATTTT.

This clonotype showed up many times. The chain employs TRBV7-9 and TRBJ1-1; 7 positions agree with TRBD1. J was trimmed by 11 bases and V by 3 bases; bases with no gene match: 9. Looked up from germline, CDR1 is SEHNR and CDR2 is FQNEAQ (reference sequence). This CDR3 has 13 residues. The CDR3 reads CASSFPRQGEAFF. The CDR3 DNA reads TGTGCCAGCAGCTTCCCCAGACAGGGTGAGGCTTTCTTT.

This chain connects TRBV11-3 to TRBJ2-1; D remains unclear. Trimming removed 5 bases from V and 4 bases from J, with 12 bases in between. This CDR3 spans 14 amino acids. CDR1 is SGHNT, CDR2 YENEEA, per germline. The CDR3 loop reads CASSHNSPYNEQFF. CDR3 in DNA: TGTGCCAGCAGCCACAACAGCCCATACAATGAGCAGTTCTTC.

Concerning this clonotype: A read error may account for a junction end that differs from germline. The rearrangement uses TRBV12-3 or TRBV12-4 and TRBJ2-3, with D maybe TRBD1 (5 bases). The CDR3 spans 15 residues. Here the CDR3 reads CASSTLKEKTDAQYF. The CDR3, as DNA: TGTGCCAGCAGTACTCTTAAGGAGAAGACAGATGCGCAGTATTTT.

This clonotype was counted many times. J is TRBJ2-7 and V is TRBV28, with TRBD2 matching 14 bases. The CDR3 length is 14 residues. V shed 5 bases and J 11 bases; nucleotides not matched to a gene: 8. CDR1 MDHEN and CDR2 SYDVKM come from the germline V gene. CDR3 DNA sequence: TGTGCCAGCAGTCCGCCGGGACTAGCGGGAGAGGAGTACTTC. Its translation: CASSPPGLAGEEYF.

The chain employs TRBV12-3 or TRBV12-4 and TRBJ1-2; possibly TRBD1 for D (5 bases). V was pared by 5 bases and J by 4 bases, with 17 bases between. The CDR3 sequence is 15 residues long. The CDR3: CASSREQGSGYGYTF. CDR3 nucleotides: TGTGCCAGCAGTCGCGAGCAGGGTTCGGGCTATGGCTACACCTTC.

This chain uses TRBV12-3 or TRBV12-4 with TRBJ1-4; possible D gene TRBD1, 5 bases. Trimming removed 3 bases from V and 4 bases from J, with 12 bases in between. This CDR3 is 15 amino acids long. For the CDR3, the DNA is TGTGCCAGCAGTTTTGGGGACCGAGATAATGAAAAACTGTTTTTT. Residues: CASSFGDRDNEKLFF.

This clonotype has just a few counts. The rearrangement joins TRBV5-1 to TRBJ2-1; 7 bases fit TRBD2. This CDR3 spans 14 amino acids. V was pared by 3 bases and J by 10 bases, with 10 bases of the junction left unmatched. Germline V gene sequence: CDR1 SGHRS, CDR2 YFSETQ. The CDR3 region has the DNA TGCGCCAGCAGCTCCGGGTCAAGTAGCGGGGAGCAGTTCTTC. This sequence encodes CASSSGSSSGEQFF. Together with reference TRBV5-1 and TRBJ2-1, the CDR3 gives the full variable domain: KAGVTQTPRYLIKTRGQQVTLSCSPISGHRSVSWYQQTPGQGLQFLFEYFSETQRNKGNFPGRFSGRQFSNSRSEMNVSTLELGDSALYLCASSSGSSSGEQFFGPGTRLTVL.

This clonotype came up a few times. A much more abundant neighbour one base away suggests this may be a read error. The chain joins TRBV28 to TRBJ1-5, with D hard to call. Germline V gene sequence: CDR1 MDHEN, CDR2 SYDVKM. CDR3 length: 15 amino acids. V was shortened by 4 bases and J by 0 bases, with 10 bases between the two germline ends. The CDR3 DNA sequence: TGTGCCAGCAGTTCTGGCAGATATAGCAATCAGCCCCAGCATTTT. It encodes CASSSGRYSNQPQHF.

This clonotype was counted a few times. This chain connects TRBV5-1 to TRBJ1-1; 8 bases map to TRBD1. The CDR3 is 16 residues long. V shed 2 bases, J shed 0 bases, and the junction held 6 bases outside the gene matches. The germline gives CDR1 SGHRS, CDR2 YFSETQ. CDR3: CASSLTQTGVNTEAFF. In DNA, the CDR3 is TGCGCCAGCAGCTTAACCCAGACAGGGGTGAACACTGAAGCTTTCTTT.

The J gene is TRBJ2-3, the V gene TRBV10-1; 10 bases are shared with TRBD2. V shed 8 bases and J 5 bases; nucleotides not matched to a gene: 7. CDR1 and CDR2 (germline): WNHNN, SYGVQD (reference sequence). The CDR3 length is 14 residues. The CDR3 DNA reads TGCGCCAGCGGGGAGCGGGGGGGCCGAGATACGCAGTATTTT. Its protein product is CASGERGGRDTQYF.

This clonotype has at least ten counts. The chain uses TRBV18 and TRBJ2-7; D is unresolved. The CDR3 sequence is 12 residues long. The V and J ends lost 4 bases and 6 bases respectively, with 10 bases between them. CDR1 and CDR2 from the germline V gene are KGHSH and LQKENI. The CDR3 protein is CASSRTSGEQYV. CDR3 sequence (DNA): TGTGCCAGCTCACGGACGTCGGGCGAGCAGTACGTC.

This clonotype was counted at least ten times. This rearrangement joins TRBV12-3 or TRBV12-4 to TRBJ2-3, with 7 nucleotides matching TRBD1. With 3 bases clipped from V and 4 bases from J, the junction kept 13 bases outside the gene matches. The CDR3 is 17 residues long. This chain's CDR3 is CASSLGARQGRADTQYF. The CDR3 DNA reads TGTGCCAGCAGTTTGGGAGCCCGACAGGGACGCGCAGATACGCAGTATTTT.

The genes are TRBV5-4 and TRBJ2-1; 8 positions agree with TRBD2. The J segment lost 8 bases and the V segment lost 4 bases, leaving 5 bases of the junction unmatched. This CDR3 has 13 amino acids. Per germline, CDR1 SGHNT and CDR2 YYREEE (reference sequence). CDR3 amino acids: CASSVGLVHEQFF. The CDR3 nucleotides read TGTGCCAGCAGCGTGGGACTAGTTCATGAGCAGTTCTTC.

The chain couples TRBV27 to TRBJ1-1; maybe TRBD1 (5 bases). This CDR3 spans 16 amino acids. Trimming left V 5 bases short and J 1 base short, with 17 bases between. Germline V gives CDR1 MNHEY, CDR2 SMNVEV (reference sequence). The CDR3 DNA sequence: TGTGCCAGCAGTCCCTACCAACAGGAGCGGAACACTGAAGCTTTCTTT. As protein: CASSPYQQERNTEAFF.

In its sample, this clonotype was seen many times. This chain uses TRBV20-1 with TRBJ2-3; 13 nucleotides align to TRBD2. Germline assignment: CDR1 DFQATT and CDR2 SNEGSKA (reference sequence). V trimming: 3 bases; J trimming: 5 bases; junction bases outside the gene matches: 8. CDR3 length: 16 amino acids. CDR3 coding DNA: TGCAGTGCTAGCCGACTAGCGGGAGGACGCAGAGATACGCAGTATTTT. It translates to CSASRLAGGRRDTQYF.

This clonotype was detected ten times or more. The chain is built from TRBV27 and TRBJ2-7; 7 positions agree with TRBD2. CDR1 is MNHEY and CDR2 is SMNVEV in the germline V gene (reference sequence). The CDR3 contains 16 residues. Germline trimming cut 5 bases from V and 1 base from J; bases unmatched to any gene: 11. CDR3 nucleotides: TGTGCCAGCAGTCCAGCCGCGGGGGTCTCTTCCTACGAGCAGTACGTC. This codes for CASSPAAGVSSYEQYV.

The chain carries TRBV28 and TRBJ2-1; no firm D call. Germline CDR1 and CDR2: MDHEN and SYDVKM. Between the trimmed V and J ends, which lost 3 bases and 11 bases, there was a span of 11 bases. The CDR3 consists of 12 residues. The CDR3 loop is CASSLSTNKQFF. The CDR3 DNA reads TGTGCCAGCAGTTTGTCCACTAACAAGCAGTTCTTC.

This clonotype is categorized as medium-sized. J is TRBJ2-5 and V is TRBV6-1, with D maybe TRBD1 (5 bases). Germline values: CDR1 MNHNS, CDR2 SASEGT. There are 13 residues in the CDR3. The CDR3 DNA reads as TGTGGCGTAGGGGCATCCAACCAAGAGACCCAGTACTTC. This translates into CGVGASNQETQYF.

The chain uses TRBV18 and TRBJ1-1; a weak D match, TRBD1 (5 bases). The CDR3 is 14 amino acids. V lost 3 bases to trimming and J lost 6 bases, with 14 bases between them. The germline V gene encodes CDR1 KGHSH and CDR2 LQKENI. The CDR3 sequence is CASSPQGAPSEAFF. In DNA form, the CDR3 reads TGTGCCAGCTCACCTCAGGGTGCGCCCTCTGAAGCTTTCTTT. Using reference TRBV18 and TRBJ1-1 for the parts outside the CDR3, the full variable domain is NAGVMQNPRHLVRRRGQEARLRCSPMKGHSHVYWYRQLPEEGLKFMVYLQKENIIDESGMPKERFSAEFPKEGPSILRIQQVVRGDSAAYFCASSPQGAPSEAFFGQGTRLTVV.

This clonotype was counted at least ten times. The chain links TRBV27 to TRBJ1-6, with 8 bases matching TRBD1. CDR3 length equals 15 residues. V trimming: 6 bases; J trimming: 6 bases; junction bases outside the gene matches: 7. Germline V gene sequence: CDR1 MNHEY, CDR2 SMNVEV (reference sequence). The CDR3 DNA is TGTGCCAGCAGCCGCCGGGACAGGCCTAATTCACCCCTCCACTTT. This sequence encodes CASSRRDRPNSPLHF.

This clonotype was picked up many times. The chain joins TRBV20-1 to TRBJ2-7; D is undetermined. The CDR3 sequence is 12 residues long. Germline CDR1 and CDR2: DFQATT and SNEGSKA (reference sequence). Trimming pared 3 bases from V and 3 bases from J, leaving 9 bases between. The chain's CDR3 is CSASAGNYEQYV. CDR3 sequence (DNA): TGCAGTGCTAGTGCAGGTAACTACGAGCAGTACGTC.

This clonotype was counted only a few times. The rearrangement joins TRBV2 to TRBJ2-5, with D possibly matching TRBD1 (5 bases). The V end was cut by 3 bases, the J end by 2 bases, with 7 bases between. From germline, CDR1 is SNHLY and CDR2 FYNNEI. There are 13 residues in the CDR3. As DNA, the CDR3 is TGTGCCAGCAGTGAGGGGCTGCAAGAGACCCAGTACTTC. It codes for CASSEGLQETQYF.

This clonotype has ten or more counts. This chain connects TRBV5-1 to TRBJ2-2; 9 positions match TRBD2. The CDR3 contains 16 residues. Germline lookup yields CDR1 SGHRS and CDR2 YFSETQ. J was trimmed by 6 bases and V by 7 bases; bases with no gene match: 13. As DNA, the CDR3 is TGCGCCAGCGGTCCTTCCGCGGGGGGGCCCGCCGGGGAGCTGTTTTTT. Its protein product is CASGPSAGGPAGELFF. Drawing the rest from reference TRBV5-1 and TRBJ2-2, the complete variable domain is KAGVTQTPRYLIKTRGQQVTLSCSPISGHRSVSWYQQTPGQGLQFLFEYFSETQRNKGNFPGRFSGRQFSNSRSEMNVSTLELGDSALYLCASGPSAGGPAGELFFGEGSRLTVL.

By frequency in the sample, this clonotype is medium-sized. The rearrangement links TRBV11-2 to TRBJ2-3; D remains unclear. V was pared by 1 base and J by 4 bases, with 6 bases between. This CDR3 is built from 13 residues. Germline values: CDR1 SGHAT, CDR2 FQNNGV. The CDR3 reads CASSLALPDTQYF. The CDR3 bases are TGTGCCAGCAGCTTAGCCCTCCCAGATACGCAGTATTTT.